This T cell receptor (beta chain) was captured by sequencing in a study of T cells in Graves' hyperthyroidism and ophthalmopathy. Study-level background: Peripheral blood was taken when the disease was first diagnosed, before any treatment began.

Overall study results and limits: Within blood appeared most thyroid clonotypes that had expanded above 0.001.

Regions amplified from RNA transcripts were the TCR beta CDR3 regions. Researchers ran a first-round RT-PCR on the TCR CDR3 using the HTBI primer set. Each CDR3 protein gets one entry after TCRdb re-called the multiplex PCR reads with MiXCR. The table has 300,000 to 400,000 distinct CDR3 sequences, 18% seen once. This clonotype was counted at least ten times. Its specificity is not known. Patients were excluded because of uncontrolled infection, other autoimmune disease, pregnancy or lactation. Germline lookup yields CDR1 WNHNN and CDR2 SYGVQD (reference sequence). Unmatched junction bases numbered 11, after V lost 3 bases and J lost 2 bases. The CDR3 has 17 residues.

Specimen: blood. The chain joins TRBV10-1 to TRBJ2-5, with TRBD2 identical over 8 bases. The TCR sequence derives from a woman between 45 and 65 years old with Graves' hyperthyroidism. The CDR3 nucleotides are TGCGCCAGCAGTGAAGGGGCTGGAGCGGGGGTGCAAGAGACCCAGTACTTC. It specifies CASSEGAGAGVQETQYF.